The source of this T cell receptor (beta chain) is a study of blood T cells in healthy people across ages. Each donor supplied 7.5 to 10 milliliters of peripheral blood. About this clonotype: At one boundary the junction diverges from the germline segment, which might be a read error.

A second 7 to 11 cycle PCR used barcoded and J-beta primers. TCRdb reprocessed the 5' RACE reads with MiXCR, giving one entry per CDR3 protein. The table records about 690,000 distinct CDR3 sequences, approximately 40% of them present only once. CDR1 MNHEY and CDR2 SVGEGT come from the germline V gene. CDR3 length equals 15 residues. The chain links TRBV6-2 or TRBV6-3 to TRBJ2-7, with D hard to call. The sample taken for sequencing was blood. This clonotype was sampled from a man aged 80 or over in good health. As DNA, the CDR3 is TGTGCCGGCAGTTACAGTGAGGCGGTTACCTACGAGCAGTACTTC. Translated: CAGSYSEAVTYEQYF.